This T cell receptor (beta chain) is drawn from a study of T cell repertoires in cytomegalovirus infection. As for the study in general: Both a matching HLA type and CMV infection were indicated by public TCR beta signatures.

TCRdb independently ran MiXCR on the reads; one entry per CDR3 protein. The sample has approximately 490,000 distinct CDR3 sequences, approximately 11% seen once. This clonotype showed up many times. This CDR3 is built from 12 residues. CDR1 is DFQATT and CDR2 is SNEGSKA in the germline V gene (reference sequence). V was shortened by 3 bases and J by 3 bases, with 9 bases between the two germline ends. The chain combines TRBV20-1 with TRBJ2-7; D ambiguous. Input material: PBMCs. The source of this sequence is a human donor in good health (CMV status not recorded). Some clones in this sample may be carry-over from other donors' samples. The CDR3, as DNA: TGCAGTGCTAGGGGAACGAACTACGAGCAGTACTTC. Amino acid sequence: CSARGTNYEQYF.